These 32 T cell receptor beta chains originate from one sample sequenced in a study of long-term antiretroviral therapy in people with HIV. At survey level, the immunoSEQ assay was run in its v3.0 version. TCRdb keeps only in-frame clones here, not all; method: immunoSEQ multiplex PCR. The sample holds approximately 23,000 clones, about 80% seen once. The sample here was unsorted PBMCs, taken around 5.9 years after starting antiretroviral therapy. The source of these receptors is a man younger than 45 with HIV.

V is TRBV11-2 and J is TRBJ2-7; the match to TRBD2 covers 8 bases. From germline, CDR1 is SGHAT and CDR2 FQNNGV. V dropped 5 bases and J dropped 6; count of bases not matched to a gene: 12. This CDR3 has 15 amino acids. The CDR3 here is CASSPPQRELGEQYF. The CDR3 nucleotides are TGTGCCAGCAGCCCCCCCCAGCGGGAGTTAGGCGAGCAGTACTTC.

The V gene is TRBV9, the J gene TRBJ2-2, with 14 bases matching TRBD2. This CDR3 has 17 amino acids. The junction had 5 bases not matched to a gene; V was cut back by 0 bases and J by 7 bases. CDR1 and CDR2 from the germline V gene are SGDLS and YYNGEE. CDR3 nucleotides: TGTGCCAGCAGCGTAGTTAGGACTAGCGGGGGGATCGGGGAGCTGTTTTTT. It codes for CASSVVRTSGGIGELFF.

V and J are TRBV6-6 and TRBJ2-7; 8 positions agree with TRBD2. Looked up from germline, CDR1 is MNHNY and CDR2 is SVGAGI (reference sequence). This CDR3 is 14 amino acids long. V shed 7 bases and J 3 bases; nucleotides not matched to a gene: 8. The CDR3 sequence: CASNTRGGIYEQYF. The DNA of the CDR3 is TGTGCCAGCAATACGCGCGGGGGGATCTACGAGCAGTACTTC.

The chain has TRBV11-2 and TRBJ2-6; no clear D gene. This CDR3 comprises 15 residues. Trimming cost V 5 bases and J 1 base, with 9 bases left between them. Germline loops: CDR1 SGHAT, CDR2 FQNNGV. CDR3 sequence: CASSLPLSGANVLTF. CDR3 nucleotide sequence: TGTGCCAGCAGCCTGCCCCTATCTGGGGCCAACGTCCTGACTTTC.

The CDR3 nucleotides read TGTGCCAGCAGTTTCAACCCCCTATATACGCAGTATTTT. It specifies CASSFNPLYTQYF. The chain is built from TRBV27 and TRBJ2-3; the D is unclear. V lost 3 bases to trimming and J lost 7 bases, with 11 bases between them. This CDR3 spans 13 amino acids. CDR1 is MNHEY, CDR2 SMNVEV, per germline (reference sequence).

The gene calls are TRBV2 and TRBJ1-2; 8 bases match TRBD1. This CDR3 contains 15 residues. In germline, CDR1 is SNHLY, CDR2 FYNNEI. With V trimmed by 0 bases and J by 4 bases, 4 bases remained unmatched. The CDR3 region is CASSEAPTGGYGYTF. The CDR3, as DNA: TGTGCCAGCAGTGAAGCGCCTACAGGGGGCTATGGCTACACCTTC.

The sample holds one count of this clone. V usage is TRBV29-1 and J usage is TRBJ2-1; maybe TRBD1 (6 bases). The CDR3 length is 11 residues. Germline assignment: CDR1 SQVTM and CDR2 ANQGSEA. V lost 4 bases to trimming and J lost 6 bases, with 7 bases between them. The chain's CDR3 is CSVGRGNEQFF. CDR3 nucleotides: TGCAGCGTTGGCAGGGGCAATGAGCAGTTCTTC.

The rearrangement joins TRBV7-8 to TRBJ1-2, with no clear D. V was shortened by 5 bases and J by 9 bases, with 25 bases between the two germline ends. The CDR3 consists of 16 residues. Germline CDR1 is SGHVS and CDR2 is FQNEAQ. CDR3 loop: CASSKRTVNVPRSYTF. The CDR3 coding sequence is TGTGCCAGCAGCAAACGTACAGTTAACGTTCCTAGAAGCTACACCTTC.

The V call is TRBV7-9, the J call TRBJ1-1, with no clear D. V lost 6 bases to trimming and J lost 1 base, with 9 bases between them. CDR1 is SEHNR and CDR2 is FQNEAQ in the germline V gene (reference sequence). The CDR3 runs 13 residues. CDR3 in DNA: TGTGCCAGCAGTGGGTTCGGGAACACTGAAGCTTTCTTT. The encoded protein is CASSGFGNTEAFF.

CDR3 in amino acids: CASSPEPQGEAFF. In DNA form, the CDR3 reads TGTGCCAGCAGCCCAGAACCACAGGGCGAAGCTTTCTTT. The chain combines TRBV14 with TRBJ1-1; TRBD1 might be the D (6 bases). The CDR3 covers 13 residues. Trimming took 4 bases from V and 8 from J, leaving 14 bases between them. Germline CDR1 SGHDN, CDR2 FVKESK.

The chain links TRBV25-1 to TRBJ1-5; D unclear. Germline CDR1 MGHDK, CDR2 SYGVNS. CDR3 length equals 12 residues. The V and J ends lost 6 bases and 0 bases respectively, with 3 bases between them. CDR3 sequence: CASRASNQPQHF. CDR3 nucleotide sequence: TGTGCCAGCAGGGCTAGCAATCAGCCCCAGCATTTT.

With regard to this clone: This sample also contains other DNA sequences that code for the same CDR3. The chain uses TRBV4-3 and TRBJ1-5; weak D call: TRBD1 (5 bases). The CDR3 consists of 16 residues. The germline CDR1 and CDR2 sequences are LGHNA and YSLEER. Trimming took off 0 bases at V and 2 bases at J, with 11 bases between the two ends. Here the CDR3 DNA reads TGCGCCAGCAGCCAAGATCTTCGGGGGGGCAATCAGCCCCAGCATTTT. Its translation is CASSQDLRGGNQPQHF.

CDR3 sequence (DNA): TGTGCCAGCACCCTCGGACAGGGGTACGCCTATGGCTACACCTTC. Its translation: CASTLGQGYAYGYTF. The chain combines TRBV2 with TRBJ1-2; 9 nucleotides match TRBD1. CDR3 length: 15 amino acids. V lost 7 bases to trimming and J lost 4 bases; unmatched junction nucleotides: 10. Per germline, CDR1 SNHLY and CDR2 FYNNEI.

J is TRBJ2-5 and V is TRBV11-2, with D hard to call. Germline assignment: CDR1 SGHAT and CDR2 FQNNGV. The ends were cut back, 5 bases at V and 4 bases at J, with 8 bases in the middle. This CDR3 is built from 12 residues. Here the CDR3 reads CASSRLAETQYF. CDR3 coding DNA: TGTGCCAGCAGCCGACTGGCAGAGACCCAGTACTTC.

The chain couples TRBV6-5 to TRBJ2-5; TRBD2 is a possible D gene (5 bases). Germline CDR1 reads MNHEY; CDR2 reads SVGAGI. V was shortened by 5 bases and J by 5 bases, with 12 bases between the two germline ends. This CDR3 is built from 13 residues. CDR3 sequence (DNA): TGTGCCAGCAGTCCCCGTGAGCGGGAGACCCAGTACTTC. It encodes CASSPRERETQYF.

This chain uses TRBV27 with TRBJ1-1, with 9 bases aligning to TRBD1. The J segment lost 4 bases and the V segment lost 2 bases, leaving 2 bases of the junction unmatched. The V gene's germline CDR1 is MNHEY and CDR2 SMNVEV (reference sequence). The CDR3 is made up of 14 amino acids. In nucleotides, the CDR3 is TGTGCCAGCAGTTTAGGACAGGGGATCACTGAAGCTTTCTTT. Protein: CASSLGQGITEAFF.

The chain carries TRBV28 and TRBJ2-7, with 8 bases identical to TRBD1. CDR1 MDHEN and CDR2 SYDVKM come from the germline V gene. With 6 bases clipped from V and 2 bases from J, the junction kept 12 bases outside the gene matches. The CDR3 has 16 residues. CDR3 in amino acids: CASSPPKDRATYEQYF. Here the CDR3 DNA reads TGTGCCAGCAGCCCCCCCAAGGACAGGGCGACCTACGAGCAGTACTTC.

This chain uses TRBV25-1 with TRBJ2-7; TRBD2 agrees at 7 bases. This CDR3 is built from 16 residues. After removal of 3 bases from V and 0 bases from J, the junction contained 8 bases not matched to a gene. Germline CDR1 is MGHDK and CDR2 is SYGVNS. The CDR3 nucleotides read TGTGCCAGCAGTGACCCTAGCGGCGTCAGCTCCTACGAGCAGTACTTC. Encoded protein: CASSDPSGVSSYEQYF.

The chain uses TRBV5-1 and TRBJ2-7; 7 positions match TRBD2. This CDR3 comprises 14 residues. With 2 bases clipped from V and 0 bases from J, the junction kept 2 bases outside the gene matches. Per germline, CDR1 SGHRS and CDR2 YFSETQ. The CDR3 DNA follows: TGCGCCAGCAGCTTAGCGGGGTCCTCCTACGAGCAGTACTTC. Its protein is CASSLAGSSYEQYF.

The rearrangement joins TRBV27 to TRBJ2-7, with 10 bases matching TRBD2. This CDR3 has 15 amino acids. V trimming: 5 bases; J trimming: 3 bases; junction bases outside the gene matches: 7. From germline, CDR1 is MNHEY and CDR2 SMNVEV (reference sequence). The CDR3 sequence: CASSTLAGAFYEQYF. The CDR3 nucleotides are TGTGCCAGCAGTACCCTAGCGGGAGCTTTCTACGAGCAGTACTTC.

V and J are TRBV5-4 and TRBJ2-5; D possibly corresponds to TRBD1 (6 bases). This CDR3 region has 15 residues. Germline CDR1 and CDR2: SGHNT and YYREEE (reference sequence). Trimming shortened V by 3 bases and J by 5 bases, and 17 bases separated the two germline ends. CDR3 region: CASSSAGAGWETQYF. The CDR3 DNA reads TGTGCCAGCAGCTCTGCAGGGGCAGGGTGGGAGACCCAGTACTTC.

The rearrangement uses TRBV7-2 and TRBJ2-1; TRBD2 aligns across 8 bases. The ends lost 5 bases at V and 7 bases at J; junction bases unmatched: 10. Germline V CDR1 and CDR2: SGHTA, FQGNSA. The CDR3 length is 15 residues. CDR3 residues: CASSPGGGFSNEQFF. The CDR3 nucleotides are TGTGCCAGCAGCCCCGGGGGGGGTTTCAGTAATGAGCAGTTCTTC.

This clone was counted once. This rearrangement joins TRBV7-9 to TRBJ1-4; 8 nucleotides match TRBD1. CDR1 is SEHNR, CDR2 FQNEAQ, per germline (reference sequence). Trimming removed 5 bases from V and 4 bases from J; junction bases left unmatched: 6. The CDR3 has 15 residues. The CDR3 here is CASSATGGVNEKLFF. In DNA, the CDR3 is TGTGCCAGCAGCGCCACAGGGGGGGTTAATGAAAAACTGTTTTTT.

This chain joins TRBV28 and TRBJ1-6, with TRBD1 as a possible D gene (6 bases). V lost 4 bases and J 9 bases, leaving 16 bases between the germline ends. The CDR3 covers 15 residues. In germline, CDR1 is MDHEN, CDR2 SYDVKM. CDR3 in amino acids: CASSSQDRSSSPLHF. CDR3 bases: TGTGCCAGCAGTTCCCAAGACAGGAGTTCTTCACCCCTCCACTTT.

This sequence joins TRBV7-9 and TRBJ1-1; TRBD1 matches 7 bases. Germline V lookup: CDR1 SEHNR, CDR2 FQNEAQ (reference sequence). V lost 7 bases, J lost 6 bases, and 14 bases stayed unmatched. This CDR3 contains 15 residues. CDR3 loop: CASIHSLDRVPEAFF. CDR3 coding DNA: TGTGCCAGCATCCACTCCCTAGACAGGGTCCCTGAAGCTTTCTTT.

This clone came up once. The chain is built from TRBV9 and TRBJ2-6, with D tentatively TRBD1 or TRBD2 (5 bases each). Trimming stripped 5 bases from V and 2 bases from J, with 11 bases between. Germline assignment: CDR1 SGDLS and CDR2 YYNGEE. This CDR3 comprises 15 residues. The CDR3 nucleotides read TGTGCCAGCAGTGACGAGGGGCCTGGGGCCAACGTCCTGACTTTC. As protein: CASSDEGPGANVLTF.

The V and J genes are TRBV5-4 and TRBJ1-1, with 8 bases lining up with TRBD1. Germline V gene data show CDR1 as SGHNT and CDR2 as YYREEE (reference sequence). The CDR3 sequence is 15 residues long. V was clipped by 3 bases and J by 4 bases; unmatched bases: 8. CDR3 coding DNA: TGTGCCAGCAGCTCGCAGGGGGCGGTAGGCACTGAAGCTTTCTTT. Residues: CASSSQGAVGTEAFF.

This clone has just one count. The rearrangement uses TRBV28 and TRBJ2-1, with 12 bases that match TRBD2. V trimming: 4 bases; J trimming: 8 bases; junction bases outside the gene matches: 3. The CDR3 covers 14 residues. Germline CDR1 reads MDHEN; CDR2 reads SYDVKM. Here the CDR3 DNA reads TGTGCCAGCAGTTCCAGACTAGCGGGAGATGAGCAGTTCTTC. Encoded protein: CASSSRLAGDEQFF. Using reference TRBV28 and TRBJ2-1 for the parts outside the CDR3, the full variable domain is DVKVTQSSRYLVKRTGEKVFLECVQDMDHENMFWYRQDPGLGLRLIYFSYDVKMKEKGDIPEGYSVSREKKERFSLILESASTNQTSMYLCASSSRLAGDEQFFGPGTRLTVL.

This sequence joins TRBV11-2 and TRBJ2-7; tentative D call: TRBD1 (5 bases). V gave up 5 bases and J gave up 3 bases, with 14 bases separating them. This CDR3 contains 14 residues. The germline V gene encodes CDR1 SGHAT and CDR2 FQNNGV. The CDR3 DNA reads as TGTGCCAGCAGCCTCCCCGGACAAAGCTACGAGCAGTACTTC. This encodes CASSLPGQSYEQYF.

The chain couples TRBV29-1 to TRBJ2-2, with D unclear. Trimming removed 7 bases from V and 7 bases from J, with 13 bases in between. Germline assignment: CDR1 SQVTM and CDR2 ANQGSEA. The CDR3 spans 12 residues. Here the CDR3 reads CSAGLVSGELFF. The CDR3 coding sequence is TGCAGCGCGGGTCTAGTGAGCGGGGAGCTGTTTTTT.

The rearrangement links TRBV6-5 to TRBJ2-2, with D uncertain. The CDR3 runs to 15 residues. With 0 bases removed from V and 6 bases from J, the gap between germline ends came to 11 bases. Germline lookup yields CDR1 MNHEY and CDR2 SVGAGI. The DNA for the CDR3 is TGTGCCAGCAGTTACTCGTCCAACAACCCCGGGGAGCTGTTTTTT. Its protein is CASSYSSNNPGELFF.

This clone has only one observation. The CDR3 here is CASSLEPQGRAFF. The CDR3 DNA reads as TGTGCCAGCAGCTTGGAACCACAGGGGAGAGCTTTCTTT. The V and J genes are TRBV5-6 and TRBJ1-1; TRBD1 agrees at 7 bases. The CDR3 runs to 13 residues. V was clipped by 0 bases and J by 10 bases; unmatched bases: 6. CDR1 is SGHDT and CDR2 is YYEEEE in the germline V gene.